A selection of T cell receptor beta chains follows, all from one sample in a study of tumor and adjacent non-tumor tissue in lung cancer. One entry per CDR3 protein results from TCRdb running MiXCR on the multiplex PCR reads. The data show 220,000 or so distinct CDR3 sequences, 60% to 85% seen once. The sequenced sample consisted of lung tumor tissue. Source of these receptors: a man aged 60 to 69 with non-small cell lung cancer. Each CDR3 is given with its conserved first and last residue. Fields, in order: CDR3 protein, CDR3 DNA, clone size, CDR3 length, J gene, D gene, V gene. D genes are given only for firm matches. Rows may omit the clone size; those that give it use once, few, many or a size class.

CDR3: CASSVIYRVGSTDTQYF; DNA: TGTGCCAGCAGCGTAATCTACAGGGTCGGGAGCACAGATACGCAGTATTTT; size: NA; length: 17; J: TRBJ2-3; D: NA; V: TRBV7-9
CDR3: CASSFGGRNNEQFF; DNA: TGTGCCAGCAGTTTTGGCGGCCGGAACAATGAGCAGTTCTTC; size: NA; length: 14; J: TRBJ2-1; D: NA; V: TRBV12-3/TRBV12-4
CDR3: CASSVVGVYEQYF; DNA: TGCGCCAGCAGCGTCGTGGGAGTCTACGAGCAGTACTTC; size: once; length: 13; J: TRBJ2-7; D: NA; V: TRBV10-1
CDR3: CARSSIAGATDTQCF; DNA: TGTGCCAGGAGCTCCATAGCAGGGGCCACGGATACGCAGTGTTTT; size: NA; length: 15; J: TRBJ2-3; D: NA; V: TRBV11-1
CDR3: CASSFNSEQYF; DNA: TGTGCCAGCAGTTTTAATTCCGAGCAGTACTTC; size: many; length: 11; J: TRBJ2-7; D: NA; V: TRBV6-2/TRBV6-3
CDR3: CASSPGQSGANVLTF; DNA: TGTGCCAGCAGTCCCGGACAAAGTGGGGCCAACGTCCTGACTTTC; size: many; length: 15; J: TRBJ2-6; D: NA; V: TRBV12-3/TRBV12-4
CDR3: CASSQASGVQETQYF; DNA: TGTGCCAGCAGCCAAGCTAGCGGGGTTCAAGAGACCCAGTACTTC; size: many; length: 15; J: TRBJ2-5; D: TRBD2; V: TRBV4-2
CDR3: CASRTVRATQYF; DNA: TGTGCCAGCAGGACTGTCCGTGCTACGCAGTATTTT; size: many; length: 12; J: TRBJ2-3; D: NA; V: TRBV6-6
CDR3: CASMGTSTDTQYF; DNA: TGTGCCAGCATGGGGACAAGCACAGATACGCAGTATTTT; size: few; length: 13; J: TRBJ2-3; D: NA; V: TRBV6-5
CDR3: CASSFQDPSLEQYF; DNA: TGTGCCAGCAGCTTCCAGGACCCTTCCCTCGAGCAGTACTTC; size: once; length: 14; J: TRBJ2-7; D: NA; V: TRBV11-2
CDR3: CTARLQGDQPQHF; DNA: TGCACTGCTAGATTACAGGGGGACCAGCCCCAGCATTTT; size: NA; length: 13; J: TRBJ1-5; D: TRBD1; V: TRBV20-1
CDR3: CASSLSSRGETQYF; DNA: TGTGCCAGCAGTTTGAGCTCCCGGGGGGAGACCCAGTACTTC; size: once; length: 14; J: TRBJ2-5; D: NA; V: TRBV28
CDR3: CASSFGHVDEKLFF; DNA: TGTGCCAGCAGCTTCGGGCACGTGGATGAAAAACTGTTTTTT; size: NA; length: 14; J: TRBJ1-4; D: NA; V: TRBV7-9
CDR3: CGVEGGAGRGYGCTF; DNA: NA; size: NA; length: 15; J: TRBJ1-2; D: NA; V: TRBV29-1
CDR3: CARSDARMGRGNTIYF; DNA: TGCGCCAGAAGTGACGCGCGCATGGGTCGTGGAAACACCATATATTTT; size: NA; length: 16; J: TRBJ1-3; D: NA; V: TRBV12-3/TRBV12-4
CDR3: CASSLTTDSYEHYF; DNA: TGCGCCAGCAGCCTTACTACAGACTCCTACGAGCACTACTTC; size: NA; length: 14; J: TRBJ2-7; D: NA; V: TRBV5-1
CDR3: CVCSLGIPWQDTTYEQYF; DNA: TGTGTCTGCAGCTTAGGCATCCCATGGCAGGACACGACCTACGAGCAGTACTTC; size: few; length: 18; J: TRBJ2-7; D: NA; V: TRBV11-3
CDR3: CASSKGGTQYF; DNA: TGTGCCAGCAGTAAGGGAGGTACGCAGTATTTT; size: few; length: 11; J: TRBJ2-3; D: NA; V: TRBV12-3/TRBV12-4
CDR3: CSSSPTPGFTGNTIYF; DNA: TGTTCCAGCAGTCCGACGCCAGGGTTTACTGGAAACACCATATATTTT; size: NA; length: 16; J: TRBJ1-3; D: NA; V: TRBV6-1
CDR3: CASSRGRVVTDMQYF; DNA: TGTGCCAGCAGCCGAGGCAGGGTTGTGACAGATATGCAGTATTTT; size: NA; length: 15; J: TRBJ2-3; D: NA; V: TRBV11-2
CDR3: CSARDPGGEDTQYF; DNA: TGCAGTGCTAGAGATCCGGGCGGGGAAGATACGCAGTATTTT; size: few; length: 14; J: TRBJ2-3; D: NA; V: TRBV20-1
CDR3: CASRDSGTSCTQYF; DNA: TGTGCCAGCAGGGATTCCGGGACTAGTTGTACGCAGTATTTT; size: NA; length: 14; J: TRBJ2-3; D: TRBD2; V: TRBV7-9
CDR3: CASRGTSGFTDTQYF; DNA: TGTGCCAGCAGAGGGACTAGTGGTTTTACAGATACGCAGTATTTT; size: NA; length: 15; J: TRBJ2-3; D: TRBD2; V: TRBV12-3/TRBV12-4
CDR3: CASTLSGSSYNEQFF; DNA: TGTGCCAGCACCCTTAGCGGGAGCTCCTACAATGAGCAGTTCTTC; size: NA; length: 15; J: TRBJ2-1; D: TRBD2; V: TRBV6-2/TRBV6-3
CDR3: CASSSLTNYGYTF; DNA: TGCGCCAGCAGCTCCCTAACCAACTATGGCTACACCTTC; size: NA; length: 13; J: TRBJ1-2; D: NA; V: TRBV5-1
CDR3: CATSDPGSEPYEQYF; DNA: TGTGCCACCAGTGACCCAGGGAGCGAACCCTACGAGCAGTACTTC; size: few; length: 15; J: TRBJ2-7; D: NA; V: TRBV24-1
CDR3: CASNLEGQGVRNQPQYF; DNA: TGTGCCAGCAACTTAGAGGGACAGGGCGTTAGAAATCAGCCCCAGTATTTT; size: NA; length: 17; J: TRBJ2-3; D: TRBD1; V: TRBV7-8